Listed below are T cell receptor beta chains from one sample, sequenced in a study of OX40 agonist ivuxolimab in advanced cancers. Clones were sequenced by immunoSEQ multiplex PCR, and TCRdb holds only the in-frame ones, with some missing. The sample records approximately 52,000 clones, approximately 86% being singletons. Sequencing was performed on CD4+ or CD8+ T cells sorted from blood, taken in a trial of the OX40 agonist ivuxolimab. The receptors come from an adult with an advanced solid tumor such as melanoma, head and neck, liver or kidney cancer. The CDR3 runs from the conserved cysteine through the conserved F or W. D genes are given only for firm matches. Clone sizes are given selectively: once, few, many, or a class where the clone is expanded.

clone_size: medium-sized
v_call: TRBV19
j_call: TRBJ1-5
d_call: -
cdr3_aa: CASSIGFFQPQHF
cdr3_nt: TGTGCCAGTAGTATAGGGTTTTTTCAGCCCCAGCATTTT

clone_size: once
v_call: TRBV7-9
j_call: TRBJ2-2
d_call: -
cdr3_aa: CASGRAGTGELFF
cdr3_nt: TGTGCCAGCGGGCGGGCGGGCACCGGGGAGCTGTTTTTT

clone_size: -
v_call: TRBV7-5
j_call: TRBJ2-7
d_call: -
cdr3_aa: CARSSRAVGYEQYF
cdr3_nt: TGTGCCAGAAGCTCGAGGGCAGTTGGGTACGAGCAGTACTTC

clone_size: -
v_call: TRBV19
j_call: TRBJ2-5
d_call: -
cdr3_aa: CASRRTSGGTLLQETQYF
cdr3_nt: TGTGCCAGTAGGCGAACTAGTGGGGGGACACTTTTACAAGAGACCCAGTACTTC

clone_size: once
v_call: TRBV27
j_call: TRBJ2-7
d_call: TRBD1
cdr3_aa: CASSPWGQGGLYEQYF
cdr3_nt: TGTGCCAGCAGTCCGTGGGGACAGGGGGGCCTTTACGAGCAGTACTTC

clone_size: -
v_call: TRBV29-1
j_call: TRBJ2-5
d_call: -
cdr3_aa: CSVEDRLRGQETQYF
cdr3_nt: TGCAGCGTGGAGGACCGGCTCCGGGGTCAAGAGACCCAGTACTTC

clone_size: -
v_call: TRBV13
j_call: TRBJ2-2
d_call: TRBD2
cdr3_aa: CASTTWGGAQNTGELFF
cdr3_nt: TGTGCCAGCACCACCTGGGGAGGGGCCCAGAACACCGGGGAGCTGTTTTTT

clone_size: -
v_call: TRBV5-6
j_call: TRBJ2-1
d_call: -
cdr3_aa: CASSLGRHNEQFF
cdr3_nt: TGTGCCAGCAGCTTGGGCAGACACAATGAGCAGTTCTTC

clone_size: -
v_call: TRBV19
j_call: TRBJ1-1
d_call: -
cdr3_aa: CASSIGGQNTEAFF
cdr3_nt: TGTGCCAGTAGTATAGGGGGCCAGAACACTGAAGCTTTCTTT

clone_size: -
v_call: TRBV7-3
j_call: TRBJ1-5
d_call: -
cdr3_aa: CASNRDTAPFNQPQHF
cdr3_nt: TGTGCCAGCAACCGGGACACCGCTCCATTCAATCAGCCCCAGCATTTT

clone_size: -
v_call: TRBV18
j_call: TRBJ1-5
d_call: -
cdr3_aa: CASSPPSLEQPQHF
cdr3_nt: TGTGCCAGCTCACCGCCCTCCTTGGAGCAGCCCCAGCATTTT

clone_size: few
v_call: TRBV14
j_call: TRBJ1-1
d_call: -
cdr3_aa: CASSQPKLMNTEAFF
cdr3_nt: TGTGCCAGCAGCCAACCCAAGTTAATGAACACTGAAGCTTTCTTT

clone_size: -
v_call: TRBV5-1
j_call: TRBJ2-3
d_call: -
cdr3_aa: CASSLSGDTDTQYF
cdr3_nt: TGCGCCAGCAGCTTGTCAGGGGACACAGATACGCAGTATTTT

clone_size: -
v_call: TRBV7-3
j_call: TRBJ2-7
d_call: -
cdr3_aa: CASGLVGGPYEQYF
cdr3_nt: TGTGCCAGCGGCCTAGTGGGGGGGCCGTACGAGCAGTACTTC

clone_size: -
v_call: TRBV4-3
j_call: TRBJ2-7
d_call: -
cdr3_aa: CASSQDARAGYEQYF
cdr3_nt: TGCGCCAGCAGCCAAGATGCCAGGGCCGGCTACGAGCAGTACTTC

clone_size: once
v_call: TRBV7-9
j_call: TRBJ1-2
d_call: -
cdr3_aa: CASSYVVDYGYTF
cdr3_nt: TGTGCCAGCAGCTATGTGGTGGACTATGGCTACACCTTC

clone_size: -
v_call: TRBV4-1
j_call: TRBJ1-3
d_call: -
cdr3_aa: CASSQDHRVDTIYF
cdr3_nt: TGCGCCAGCAGCCAAGACCACAGGGTGGACACCATATATTTT

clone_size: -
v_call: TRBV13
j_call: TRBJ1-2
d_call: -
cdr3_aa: CASSFGEGYTF
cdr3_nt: TGTGCCAGCAGCTTCGGGGAGGGCTACACCTTC

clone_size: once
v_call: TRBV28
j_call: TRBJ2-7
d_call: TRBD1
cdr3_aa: CASSLGVQGEFSYEQYF
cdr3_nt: TGTGCCAGCAGTTTGGGGGTACAGGGGGAATTTTCCTACGAGCAGTACTTC

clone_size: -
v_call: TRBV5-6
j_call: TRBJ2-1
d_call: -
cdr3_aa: CASSLAHNEQFF
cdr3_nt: TGTGCCAGCAGCTTGGCCCACAATGAGCAGTTCTTC

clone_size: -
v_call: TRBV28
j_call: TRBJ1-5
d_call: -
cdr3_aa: CASSPYGRDLSQPQHF
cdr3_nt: TGTGCCAGCAGTCCGTACGGGAGGGACCTAAGTCAGCCCCAGCATTTT

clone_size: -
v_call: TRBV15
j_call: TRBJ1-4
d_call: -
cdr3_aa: CATSESHNEKLFF
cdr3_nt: TGTGCCACCAGCGAGAGCCATAATGAAAAACTGTTTTTT

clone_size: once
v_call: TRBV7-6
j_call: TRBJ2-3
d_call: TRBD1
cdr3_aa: CASSLVAGGGADTQYF
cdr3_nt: TGTGCCAGCAGCTTAGTGGCAGGGGGCGGCGCAGATACGCAGTATTTT

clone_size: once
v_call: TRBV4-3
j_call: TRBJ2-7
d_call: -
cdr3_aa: CASSQDREHYEQYF
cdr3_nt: TGCGCCAGCAGCCAAGATCGGGAACACTACGAGCAGTACTTC

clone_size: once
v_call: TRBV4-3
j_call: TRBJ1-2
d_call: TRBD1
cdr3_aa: CASSQDTGGMIGGTF
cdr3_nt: TGCGCCAGCAGCCAAGATACAGGGGGCATGATAGGCGGTACCTTC